This T cell receptor (beta chain) was observed in a study of T cells in Graves' hyperthyroidism and ophthalmopathy. Findings of the study overall: The model anticipated ophthalmopathy a median approximately six months pre-onset.

Regarding this clonotype: The antigen is unknown. At one boundary the junction diverges from the germline segment, which might be a read error.

Graves' hyperthyroidism is called stable when ophthalmopathy does not progress within 18 months. Thyroid ultrasound, orbital computed tomography, clinical symptoms, and serum thyroxine and TRAb underpinned diagnoses. Germline lookup yields CDR1 MNHEY and CDR2 SVGEGT. The CDR3 has 14 residues. Amplification targeted TCR beta CDR3 regions from RNA transcripts. Primed by the HTBI set, a first-round RT-PCR was run on the TCR CDR3. TCRdb ran MiXCR on the multiplex PCR reads and lists one entry per CDR3 protein. The data show around 350,000 distinct CDR3 sequences, 13% seen once. The gene calls are TRBV6-2 or TRBV6-3 and TRBJ1-1; D call uncertain. The sequencing input was blood. The origin of this receptor is a woman aged 18-35 years with Graves' hyperthyroidism. Written as DNA, the CDR3 is TGTGCCAGCAGGGCCGGGATCTGGAACACTGTAGCTTTCTTT. It codes for CASRAGIWNTVAFF.